This T cell receptor beta chain was retrieved from a study of shared clonotypes between healthy human individuals. Details on this clone: Its antigen is still unknown.

There are 15 residues in the CDR3. Trimming removed 0 bases at V and 5 bases at J, with 12 bases between. Germline V gives CDR1 SGHDT, CDR2 YYEEEE. Regarding the study as a whole: Some naive CD4 clonotypes, 5% to 5.5%, turned up in common across four donors. Memory subsets generally showed lower estimated richness than naive subsets.

Original processing methods: Filtering differed for immunoSEQ, which gave only junction sequences without quality scores. Data came from immunoSEQ multiplex PCR; TCRdb stores just in-frame clones and leaves some out. Clone size and the V and J calls come from that table; the DNA yielded D and trimming. This sample has roughly 590,000 clones, with roughly 95% found just once. Naive CD8 cells lacked CD45RO and underwent positive selection for CCR7, leaving out terminally differentiated effector memory CD45RA+ cells. This chain links TRBV5-6 with TRBJ1-5; D is perhaps TRBD1 (5 bases). The specimen was naive CD8+ T cells sorted from blood. The sequence was collected from a woman aged 25 to 39 in good health. The DNA of the CDR3 is TGTGCCAGCAGCTTGGATCCAGGGCAGGATCAGCCCCAGCATTTT. It encodes CASSLDPGQDQPQHF.